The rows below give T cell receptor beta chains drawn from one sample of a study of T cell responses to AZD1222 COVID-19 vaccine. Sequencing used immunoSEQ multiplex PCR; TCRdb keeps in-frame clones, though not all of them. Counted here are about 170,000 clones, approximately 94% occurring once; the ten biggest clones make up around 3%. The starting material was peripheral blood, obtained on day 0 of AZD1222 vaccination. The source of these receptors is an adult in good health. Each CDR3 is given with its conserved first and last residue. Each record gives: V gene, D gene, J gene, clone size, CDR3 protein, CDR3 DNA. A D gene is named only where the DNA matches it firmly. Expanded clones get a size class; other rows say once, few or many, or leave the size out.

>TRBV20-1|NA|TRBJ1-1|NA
CSASQSQAMNTEAFF
TGCAGTGCTAGTCAGTCTCAGGCAATGAACACTGAAGCTTTCTTT
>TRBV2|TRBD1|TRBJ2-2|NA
CASSTGGANTGELFF
TGTGCCAGCAGTACAGGGGGCGCGAACACCGGGGAGCTGTTTTTT
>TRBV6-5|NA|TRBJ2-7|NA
CASRGSWNMGYEQYF
TGTGCCAGCAGGGGCAGCTGGAATATGGGCTACGAGCAGTACTTC
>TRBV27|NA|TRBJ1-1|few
CASSPWAGRNTEAFF
TGTGCCAGCAGTCCCTGGGCAGGGAGGAACACTGAAGCTTTCTTT
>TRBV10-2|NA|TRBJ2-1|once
CASSESRGVVVEQFF
TGCGCCAGCAGTGAGTCCCGGGGTGTGGTCGTTGAGCAGTTCTTC
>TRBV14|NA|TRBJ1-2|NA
CASSQDLMASRGYTF
TGTGCCAGCAGCCAAGATTTGATGGCATCGAGGGGCTACACCTTC
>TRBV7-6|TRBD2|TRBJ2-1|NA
CASSASGLAENEQFF
TGTGCCAGCAGCGCTTCAGGACTAGCGGAAAATGAGCAGTTCTTC
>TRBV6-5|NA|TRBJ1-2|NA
CASGWGDNGYTF
TGTGCCAGTGGGTGGGGGGACAATGGCTACACCTTC
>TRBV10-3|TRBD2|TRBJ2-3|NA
CAISESLASGSLTDTQYF
TGTGCCATCAGTGAGTCATTGGCTAGCGGGAGCCTCACAGATACGCAGTATTTT
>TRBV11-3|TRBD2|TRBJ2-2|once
CASSPRLAANTGELFF
TGTGCCAGCAGCCCCCGACTAGCAGCGAACACCGGGGAGCTGTTTTTT
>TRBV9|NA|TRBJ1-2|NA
CASSYGPNYGYTF
TGTGCCAGCAGCTACGGACCGAACTATGGCTACACCTTC
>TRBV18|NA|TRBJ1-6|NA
CASSPSAGYSPLHF
TGTGCCAGCTCACCGTCGGCAGGATATTCACCCCTCCACTTT
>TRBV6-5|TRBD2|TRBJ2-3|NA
CASSSLAGETDTQYF
TGTGCCAGCAGTTCCCTAGCGGGAGAGACAGATACGCAGTATTTT
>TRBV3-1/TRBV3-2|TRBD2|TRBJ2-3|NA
CASSQDPSGQISQYF
TGTGCCAGCAGCCAAGATCCTAGCGGCCAAATATCGCAGTATTTT
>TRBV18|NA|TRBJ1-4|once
CASSFQGISNEKLFF
TGTGCCAGCTCATTCCAGGGGATATCTAATGAAAAACTGTTTTTT
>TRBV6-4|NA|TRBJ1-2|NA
CASSDTGLNYGYTF
TGTGCCAGCAGTGACACAGGGCTTAACTATGGCTACACCTTC
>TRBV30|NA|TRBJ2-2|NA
CAWMEGSRWTGELFF
TGTGCCTGGATGGAGGGGAGTAGGTGGACCGGGGAGCTGTTTTTT
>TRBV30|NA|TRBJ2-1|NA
CAWSVQLLSYNEQFF
TGTGCCTGGAGTGTGCAGCTCCTCTCCTACAATGAGCAGTTCTTC
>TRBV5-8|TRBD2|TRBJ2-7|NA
CASSLVAGGPSYEQYF
TGTGCCAGCAGCTTGGTAGCGGGAGGGCCTTCCTACGAGCAGTACTTC
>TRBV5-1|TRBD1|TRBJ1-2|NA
CASSLAGQGIRYGYTF
TGCGCCAGCAGCTTGGCTGGACAGGGAATCCGGTATGGCTACACCTTC
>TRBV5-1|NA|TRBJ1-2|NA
CASSLASAANYGYTF
TGCGCCAGCAGCTTGGCGTCAGCCGCTAACTATGGCTACACCTTC
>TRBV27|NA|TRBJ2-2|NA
CASSPRASNTGELFF
TGTGCCAGCAGTCCCAGGGCCTCGAACACCGGGGAGCTGTTTTTT
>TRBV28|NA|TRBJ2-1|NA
CASSFDLNEQFF
TGTGCCAGCAGTTTCGACCTAAATGAGCAGTTCTTC
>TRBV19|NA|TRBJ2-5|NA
CASSIVVQRQETQYF
TGTGCCAGTAGTATAGTTGTCCAGAGGCAAGAGACCCAGTACTTC
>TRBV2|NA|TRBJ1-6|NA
CASSEAGQNNSPLHF
TGTGCCAGCAGTGAAGCTGGGCAGAATAATTCACCCCTCCACTTT
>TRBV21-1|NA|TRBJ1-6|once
CASSKSGYHNSPLHF
TGTGCCAGCAGCAAATCAGGGTACCATAATTCACCCCTCCACTTT
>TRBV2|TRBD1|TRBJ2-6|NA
CASQATGAGANVLTF
TGTGCCAGCCAAGCAACAGGGGCCGGGGCCAACGTCCTGACTTTC
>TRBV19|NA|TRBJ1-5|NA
CASRGVSNQPQHF
TGTGCCAGTAGGGGGGTAAGCAATCAGCCCCAGCATTTT
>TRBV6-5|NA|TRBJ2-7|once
CAAKRAGASHEQYF
TGTGCCGCTAAAAGGGCAGGAGCTTCCCACGAGCAGTACTTC
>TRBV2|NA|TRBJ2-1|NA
CASRGGYNEQFF
TGTGCCAGCAGGGGGGGCTACAATGAGCAGTTCTTC
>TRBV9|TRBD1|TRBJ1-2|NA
CASSPPRGRGGYTF
TGTGCCAGCAGCCCCCCGAGGGGGCGGGGTGGCTACACCTTC
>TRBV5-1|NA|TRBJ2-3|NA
CASSLVRSDTQYF
TGCGCCAGCAGCTTGGTTAGGTCAGATACGCAGTATTTT
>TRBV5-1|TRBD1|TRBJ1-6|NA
CASSLMGQTNSPLHF
TGCGCCAGCAGCTTGATGGGACAGACTAATTCACCCCTCCACTTT
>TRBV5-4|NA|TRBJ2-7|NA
CASSLDWGEQYF
TGTGCCAGCAGCTTGGATTGGGGCGAGCAGTACTTC
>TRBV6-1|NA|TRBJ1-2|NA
CASSEQGPPGGTF
TGTGCCAGCAGTGAACAGGGGCCGCCTGGAGGCACCTTC
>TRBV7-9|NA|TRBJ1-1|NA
CASSRDTMNTEAFF
TGTGCCAGCAGTCGGGACACCATGAACACTGAAGCTTTCTTT
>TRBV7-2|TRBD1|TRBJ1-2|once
CASSWTGQGAGGYTF
TGTGCCAGCAGCTGGACGGGACAGGGGGCCGGTGGCTACACCTTC
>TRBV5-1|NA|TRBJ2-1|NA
CASSLSLARANEQFF
TGCGCCAGCAGCTTGTCCCTCGCCCGGGCGAATGAGCAGTTCTTC
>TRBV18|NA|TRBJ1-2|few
CASSPPYLQANYGYTF
TGTGCCAGCTCACCACCCTACCTCCAAGCTAACTATGGCTACACCTTC
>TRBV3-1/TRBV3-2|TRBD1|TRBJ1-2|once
CASSQGQGAWNGYTF
TGTGCCAGCAGCCAAGGGCAGGGGGCATGGAATGGCTACACCTTC
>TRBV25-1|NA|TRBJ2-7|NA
CASSRDNYEQYF
TGTGCCAGCAGCCGGGACAACTACGAGCAGTACTTC
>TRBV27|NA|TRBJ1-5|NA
CASSEGRGQPQHF
TGTGCCAGCAGTGAGGGTAGGGGACAGCCCCAGCATTTT
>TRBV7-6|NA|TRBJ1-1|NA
CASSLGQVGTEAFF
TGTGCCAGCAGCTTAGGCCAGGTAGGGACTGAAGCTTTCTTT
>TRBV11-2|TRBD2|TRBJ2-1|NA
CASSYHVGTSRIEQFF
TGTGCCAGCAGCTACCATGTAGGGACTAGCCGTATTGAGCAGTTCTTC
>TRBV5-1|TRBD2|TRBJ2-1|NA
CASSAPGLAGGSANEQFF
TGCGCCAGCAGCGCGCCGGGACTAGCGGGGGGGTCCGCCAATGAGCAGTTCTTC
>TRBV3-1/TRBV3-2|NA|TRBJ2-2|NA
CASSQDRNTGELFF
TGTGCCAGCAGCCAAGACAGGAACACCGGGGAGCTGTTTTTT